Here is one T cell receptor (beta chain) with its context. TCRdb's table, derived via immunoSEQ multiplex PCR, lists solely in-frame clones and lacks some. Of some 110,000 clones in the sample, approximately 81% are singletons; the top ten hold 4.5% to 6%. This entry is derived from a study of blood T cell repertoires in COVID-19. There are 15 residues in the CDR3. The germline V gene encodes CDR1 LNHNV and CDR2 YYDKDF (reference sequence). The V end lost 1 base, the J end lost 4 bases, and 12 bases lay between the germline ends. Sequencing used peripheral blood. V usage is TRBV15 and J usage is TRBJ2-3; D might be TRBD1 (5 bases). This receptor was obtained from a man aged 80 or over with COVID-19, enrolled during active disease. CDR3 loop: CATSRVTGVADTQYF. The DNA for the CDR3 is TGTGCCACCAGCAGAGTTACAGGTGTGGCAGATACGCAGTATTTT.